The 20 T cell receptor beta chains below were found in one sample sequenced in a study of T cell changes during pregnancy in multiple sclerosis. Profiled with immunoSEQ multiplex PCR; TCRdb holds only in-frame clones, not every one. The repertoire holds under 85,000 clones, with roughly 88% as singletons. This material consisted of peripheral blood, taken after pregnancy. These TCRs come from a female donor in good health, enrolled as a control in a pregnancy study.

The V gene is TRBV4-3, the J gene TRBJ2-3; TRBD2 is a possible D gene (7 bases). Trimming removed 4 bases from V and 3 bases from J, with 17 bases in between. Germline V gene lookup returns CDR1 LGHNA and CDR2 YSLEER. This CDR3 is built from 16 residues. DNA for the CDR3: TGCGCCAGCAGCCTGGGTCGGGGGGCCGAGACAGATACGCAGTATTTT. Its translation is CASSLGRGAETDTQYF.

This chain joins TRBV27 and TRBJ2-2; 7 bases fit TRBD2. The CDR3 contains 16 residues. V trimming: 5 bases; J trimming: 4 bases; junction bases outside the gene matches: 10. Per the germline V gene, CDR1 is MNHEY and CDR2 is SMNVEV (reference sequence). This CDR3 reads CASSAPRGVGTGELFF. CDR3 DNA: TGTGCCAGCAGTGCCCCCCGGGGGGTGGGCACCGGGGAGCTGTTTTTT.

This clone has just one count. V is TRBV7-8 and J is TRBJ1-2; 8 nucleotides line up with TRBD1. Germline lookup yields CDR1 SGHVS and CDR2 FQNEAQ. The CDR3 sequence is 13 residues long. J gave up 6 bases and V 4 bases, and 4 bases lay outside the gene matches. CDR3 sequence: CASSSRGQDGYTF. CDR3 coding DNA: TGTGCCAGCAGCTCCAGGGGGCAGGATGGCTACACCTTC.

The chain has TRBV29-1 and TRBJ1-2; 10 nucleotides line up with TRBD1. The CDR3 consists of 14 residues. Germline V gene sequence: CDR1 SQVTM, CDR2 ANQGSEA. After removal of 7 bases from V and 5 bases from J, the junction contained 10 bases not matched to a gene. The CDR3 sequence is CSARTGGIIYGYTF. The CDR3 coding sequence is TGCAGCGCTAGGACAGGGGGGATTATTTATGGCTACACCTTC.

In its sample, this clone was seen a few times. This chain links TRBV5-4 with TRBJ2-2; 9 bases match TRBD1. The V segment lost 5 bases and the J segment 0 bases; nucleotides outside the gene matches: 5. This CDR3 is built from 16 residues. Germline values: CDR1 SGHNT, CDR2 YYREEE (reference sequence). The CDR3 sequence: CASRQQGASNTGELFF. In DNA form, the CDR3 reads TGTGCCAGCAGACAACAGGGGGCCTCGAACACCGGGGAGCTGTTTTTT.

In its sample, this clone was seen a few times. The V and J genes are TRBV6-5 and TRBJ2-7, with D possibly TRBD1 on 5 matching bases. There are 16 residues in the CDR3. The germline V gene has CDR1 MNHEY and CDR2 SVGAGI. V lost 1 base, J lost 4 bases, and 17 bases lay in between. CDR3 residues: CASSYYPGKRIYEQYF. CDR3 nucleotide sequence: TGTGCCAGCAGTTACTACCCAGGGAAGAGGATTTACGAGCAGTACTTC.

This clone was observed a single time. This rearrangement joins TRBV11-3 to TRBJ2-3, with 7 nucleotides matching TRBD1. The CDR3 is 15 residues long. The germline CDR1 and CDR2 sequences are SGHNT and YENEEA. V was clipped by 6 bases and J by 4 bases; unmatched bases: 10. CDR3: CASRFMTGLPDTQYF. Here the CDR3 DNA reads TGTGCCAGCAGGTTTATGACAGGGCTCCCAGATACGCAGTATTTT.

The chain has TRBV11-3 and TRBJ2-1; TRBD2 aligns across 11 bases. This CDR3 region has 15 residues. Germline V CDR1 and CDR2: SGHNT, YENEEA. Trimming took 1 base from V and 7 from J; bases not matched to a gene: 3. In DNA form, the CDR3 reads TGTGCCAGCAGCTTAGGGGCTAGCGGGAGGAATGAGCAGTTCTTC. Translating gives CASSLGASGRNEQFF.

This sequence joins TRBV2 and TRBJ2-1; a possible D gene is TRBD2 (6 bases). Trimming shortened V by 4 bases and J by 10 bases, and 17 bases separated the two germline ends. Germline loops: CDR1 SNHLY, CDR2 FYNNEI. The CDR3 sequence is 14 residues long. In nucleotides, the CDR3 is TGTGCCAGCAGTGTATTGGCGGGGCCGGGGGAGCAGTTCTTC. Protein sequence: CASSVLAGPGEQFF.

This clone has a count of ten or more. The chain recombines TRBV7-9 with TRBJ1-2; D remains unclear. Between the trimmed V and J ends, which lost 1 base and 9 bases, there was a span of 15 bases. Germline-derived CDR1 and CDR2 are SEHNR and FQNEAQ (reference sequence). The CDR3 is 14 amino acids. CDR3 sequence (DNA): TGTGCCAGCAGCTTAGGTGATGAGGGCTGGAGCTACACCTTC. Protein sequence: CASSLGDEGWSYTF.

V and J are TRBV5-4 and TRBJ2-2; tentatively, D is TRBD1 (6 bases). The CDR3 is made up of 14 amino acids. V dropped 4 bases and J dropped 6 bases, with 13 bases sitting between them. The V gene's germline CDR1 is SGHNT and CDR2 YYREEE (reference sequence). The CDR3 DNA is TGTGCCAGCAGCACTACACAGGGTCCCGGGGAGCTGTTTTTT. Its protein is CASSTTQGPGELFF.

This sequence joins TRBV7-2 and TRBJ1-2; D perhaps matches TRBD1 (6 bases). Germline CDR1 is SGHTA and CDR2 is FQGNSA. This CDR3 spans 14 amino acids. V lost 5 bases and J 8 bases, leaving 18 bases between the germline ends. The CDR3 loop is CASSLTGPSRGYTF. CDR3 in DNA: TGTGCCAGCAGCCTTACAGGGCCCTCAAGAGGCTACACCTTC.

This chain links TRBV18 with TRBJ1-2; TRBD1 matches at 10 bases. The CDR3 runs 14 residues. From germline, CDR1 is KGHSH and CDR2 LQKENI. V gave up 5 bases and J gave up 7 bases; unmatched junction bases: 7. The CDR3 region is CASSDDRGRSGYTF. The CDR3 DNA follows: TGTGCCAGCTCAGACGACAGGGGGCGCAGTGGCTACACCTTC. Filled out from reference TRBV18 and TRBJ1-2, the complete variable domain reads NAGVMQNPRHLVRRRGQEARLRCSPMKGHSHVYWYRQLPEEGLKFMVYLQKENIIDESGMPKERFSAEFPKEGPSILRIQQVVRGDSAAYFCASSDDRGRSGYTFGSGTRLTVV.

The chain's CDR3 is CASSLRGVNTEAFF. The CDR3 DNA reads as TGTGCCAGCAGCCTCAGGGGTGTGAACACTGAAGCTTTCTTT. The J gene is TRBJ1-1, the V gene TRBV27, with D tentatively TRBD1 (6 bases). V was pared by 6 bases and J by 0 bases, with 11 bases between. There are 14 residues in the CDR3. The V gene's germline CDR1 is MNHEY and CDR2 SMNVEV (reference sequence).

The rearrangement uses TRBV15 and TRBJ2-7, with a possible D match to TRBD1 (5 bases). This CDR3 comprises 14 residues. In germline, CDR1 is LNHNV, CDR2 YYDKDF (reference sequence). The ends were cut back, 3 bases at V and 6 bases at J, with 15 bases in the middle. Here the CDR3 reads CATSRDTNIPEQYF. CDR3 bases: TGTGCCACCAGCAGGGACACCAACATCCCCGAGCAGTACTTC. Full variable domain (remainder filled in from reference TRBV15 and TRBJ2-7): DAMVIQNPRYQVTQFGKPVTLSCSQTLNHNVMYWYQQKSSQAPKLLFHYYDKDFNNEADTPDNFQSRRPNTSFCFLDIRSPGLGDTAMYLCATSRDTNIPEQYFGPGTRLTVT.

This clone was recorded a few times. The V gene is TRBV27, the J gene TRBJ1-5, with D unresolved. Germline V gene lookup returns CDR1 MNHEY and CDR2 SMNVEV (reference sequence). The CDR3 is 12 residues long. The ends were cut back, 5 bases at V and 7 bases at J, with 9 bases in the middle. CDR3 coding DNA: TGTGCCAGCAGTCCCCGAGGGCAGCCCCAGCATTTT. It encodes CASSPRGQPQHF.

The CDR3 region has the DNA TGCGCCAGCAGGTCGGGACAGGCGGAAGCTTTCTTT. Translation: CASRSGQAEAFF. The chain recombines TRBV10-2 with TRBJ1-1; 8 bases are shared with TRBD1. The CDR3 is 12 residues long. Losses at the gene ends were 6 bases for V and 8 bases for J; bases not matched to a gene: 5. Germline CDR1 is WSHSY and CDR2 is SAAADI.

The V and J genes are TRBV7-9 and TRBJ1-4, with D uncertain. Germline assignment: CDR1 SEHNR and CDR2 FQNEAQ (reference sequence). With 4 bases removed from V and 8 bases from J, the gap between germline ends came to 14 bases. The CDR3 is 14 residues long. CDR3 residues: CASSSPGHGEKLFF. The DNA for the CDR3 is TGTGCCAGCAGCTCGCCGGGTCACGGCGAAAAACTGTTTTTT.

The gene calls are TRBV27 and TRBJ1-5; D might be TRBD1 (5 bases). Germline CDR1 and CDR2: MNHEY and SMNVEV (reference sequence). Trimming cost V 5 bases and J 2 bases, with 16 bases left between them. The CDR3 totals 16 residues. As DNA, the CDR3 is TGTGCCAGCAGTGAGATAAGGGGTAATGGCAATCAGCCCCAGCATTTT. Protein product: CASSEIRGNGNQPQHF.

The chain uses TRBV18 and TRBJ1-1, with a tentative D call TRBD1 (5 bases). The germline gives CDR1 KGHSH, CDR2 LQKENI. V was shortened by 6 bases and J by 1 base, with 15 bases between the two germline ends. The CDR3 consists of 15 residues. For the CDR3, the DNA is TGTGCCAGCTCCGGGGGACCCCAGGGGAACACTGAAGCTTTCTTT. It is translated as CASSGGPQGNTEAFF.